These 3 T cell receptor beta chains originate from one sample sequenced in a study of cytomegalovirus exposure and HLA in healthy donors. Profiling relied on immunoSEQ multiplex PCR, and the TCRdb table lists in-frame clones only, not all of them. The sample consists of about 130,000 clones, about 88% of them appearing once. Sequenced material: PBMCs. The receptors were sampled from a woman between 18 and 30 years old in good health and CMV-seronegative.

The genes are TRBV12-5 and TRBJ1-3, with D possibly matching TRBD1 (6 bases). Between the trimmed V and J ends, which lost 5 bases and 3 bases, there was a span of 11 bases. The CDR3 has 14 residues. Germline values: CDR1 LGHNT, CDR2 FRNRAP. The CDR3 region has the DNA TGTGCTAGTGGTCCAGGGGCAGTTGGAAACACCATATATTTT. This translates into CASGPGAVGNTIYF.

This chain uses TRBV6-5 with TRBJ2-1; 7 nucleotides line up with TRBD1. The CDR3 is 15 residues long. The germline V gene has CDR1 MNHEY and CDR2 SVGAGI. J lost 0 bases, V lost 6 bases, and 5 bases had no gene match. Written as DNA, the CDR3 is TGTGCCAGCAGATACGGGACAGCCTCCTACAATGAGCAGTTCTTC. It codes for CASRYGTASYNEQFF.

This clone has a single count. V is TRBV19 and J is TRBJ1-2; 7 bases fit TRBD1. The germline gives CDR1 LNHDA, CDR2 SQIVND (reference sequence). V trimming: 6 bases; J trimming: 4 bases; junction bases outside the gene matches: 11. This CDR3 is 15 amino acids long. CDR3 DNA: TGTGCCAGTAGCACAAACCGACAGGGAAGCTATGGCTACACCTTC. Protein product: CASSTNRQGSYGYTF.